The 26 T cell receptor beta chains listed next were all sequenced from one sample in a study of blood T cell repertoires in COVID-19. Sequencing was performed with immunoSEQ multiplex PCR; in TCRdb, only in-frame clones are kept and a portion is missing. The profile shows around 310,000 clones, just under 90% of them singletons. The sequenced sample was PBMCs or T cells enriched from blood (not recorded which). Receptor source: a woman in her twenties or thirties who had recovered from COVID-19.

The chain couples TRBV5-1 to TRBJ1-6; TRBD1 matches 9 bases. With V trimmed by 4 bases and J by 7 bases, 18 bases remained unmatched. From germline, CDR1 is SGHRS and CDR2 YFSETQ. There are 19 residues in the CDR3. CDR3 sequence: CASSPSTGQGYTKNSPLHF. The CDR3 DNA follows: TGCGCCAGCAGCCCAAGCACAGGACAGGGGTATACAAAAAATTCACCCCTCCACTTT. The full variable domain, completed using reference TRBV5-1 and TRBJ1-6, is KAGVTQTPRYLIKTRGQQVTLSCSPISGHRSVSWYQQTPGQGLQFLFEYFSETQRNKGNFPGRFSGRQFSNSRSEMNVSTLELGDSALYLCASSPSTGQGYTKNSPLHFGNGTRLTVT.

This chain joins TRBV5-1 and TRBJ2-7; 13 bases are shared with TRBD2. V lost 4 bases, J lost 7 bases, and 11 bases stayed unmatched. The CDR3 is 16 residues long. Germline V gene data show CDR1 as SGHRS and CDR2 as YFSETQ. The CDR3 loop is CASSEVGLAGAKEQYF. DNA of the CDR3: TGCGCCAGCAGCGAAGTTGGACTAGCGGGAGCTAAAGAGCAGTACTTC.

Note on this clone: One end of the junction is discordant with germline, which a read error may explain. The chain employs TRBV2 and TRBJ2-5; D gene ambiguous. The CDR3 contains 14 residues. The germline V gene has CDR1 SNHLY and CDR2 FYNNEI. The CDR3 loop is CASREETTKETQYF. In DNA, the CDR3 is TGTGCCAGCAGGGAAGAAACAACCAAAGAGACCCAGTACTTC.

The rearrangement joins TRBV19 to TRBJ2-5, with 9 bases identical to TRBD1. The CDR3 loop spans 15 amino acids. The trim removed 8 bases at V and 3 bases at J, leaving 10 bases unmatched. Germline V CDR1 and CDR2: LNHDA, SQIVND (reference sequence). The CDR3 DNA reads TGTGCCAGTGCAGACCGGACAGGGGCTGAAGAGACCCAGTACTTC. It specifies CASADRTGAEETQYF.

CDR3 residues: CASRDPSNTGELFF. The CDR3 nucleotides read TGTGCCAGCCGGGATCCTAGTAACACCGGGGAGCTGTTTTTT. The chain couples TRBV19 to TRBJ2-2; a weak D match, TRBD2 (5 bases). The germline V gene encodes CDR1 LNHDA and CDR2 SQIVND (reference sequence). The length of the CDR3 is 14 residues. The V and J ends lost 9 bases and 2 bases respectively, with 13 bases between them.

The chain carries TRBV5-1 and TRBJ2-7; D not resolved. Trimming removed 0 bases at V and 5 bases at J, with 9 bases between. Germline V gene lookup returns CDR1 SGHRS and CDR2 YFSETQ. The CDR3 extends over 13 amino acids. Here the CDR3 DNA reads TGCGCCAGCAGCTTGGACGGTTTCAACGAGCAGTACTTC. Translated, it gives CASSLDGFNEQYF.

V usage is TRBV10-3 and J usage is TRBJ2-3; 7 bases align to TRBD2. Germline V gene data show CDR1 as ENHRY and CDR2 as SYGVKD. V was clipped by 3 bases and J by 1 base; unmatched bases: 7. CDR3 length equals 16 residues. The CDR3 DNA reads TGTGCCATCAGTGACTTTGCGGCGGGGGGCACAGATACGCAGTATTTT. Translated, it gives CAISDFAAGGTDTQYF.

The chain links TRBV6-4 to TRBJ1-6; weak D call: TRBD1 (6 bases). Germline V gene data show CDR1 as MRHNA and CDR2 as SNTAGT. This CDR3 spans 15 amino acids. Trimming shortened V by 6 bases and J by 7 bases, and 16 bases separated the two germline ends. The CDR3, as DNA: TGTGCCAGCAGCCTGAGCGGACAGCGCAATTCACCCCTCCACTTT. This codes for CASSLSGQRNSPLHF.

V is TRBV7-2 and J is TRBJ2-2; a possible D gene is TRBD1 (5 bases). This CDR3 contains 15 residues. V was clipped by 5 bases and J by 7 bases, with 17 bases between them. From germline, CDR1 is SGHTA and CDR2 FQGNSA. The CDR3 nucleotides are TGTGCCAGCAGCGAAAAGGGGTCCTCGGGCGGGGAGCTGTTTTTT. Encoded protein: CASSEKGSSGGELFF.

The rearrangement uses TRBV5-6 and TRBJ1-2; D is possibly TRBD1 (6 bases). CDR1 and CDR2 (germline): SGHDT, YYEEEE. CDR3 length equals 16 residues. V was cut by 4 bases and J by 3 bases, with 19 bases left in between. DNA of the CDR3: TGTGCCAGCAGCCGGTACGGACAGAATACCTACTATGGCTACACCTTC. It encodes CASSRYGQNTYYGYTF.

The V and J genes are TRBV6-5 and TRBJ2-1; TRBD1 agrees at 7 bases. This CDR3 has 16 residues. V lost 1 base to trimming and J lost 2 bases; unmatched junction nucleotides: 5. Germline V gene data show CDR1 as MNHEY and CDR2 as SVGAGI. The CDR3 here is CASSYLSDRAYNEQFF. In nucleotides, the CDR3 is TGTGCCAGCAGTTACTTGTCCGACAGGGCCTACAATGAGCAGTTCTTC.

CDR3 in amino acids: CASSQDPPDSYNSPLHF. CDR3 bases: TGCGCCAGCAGCCAAGACCCCCCCGACAGTTATAATTCACCCCTCCACTTT. The chain links TRBV4-1 to TRBJ1-6; perhaps TRBD1 as D (5 bases). Trimming took off 0 bases at V and 4 bases at J, with 13 bases between the two ends. The germline gives CDR1 MGHRA, CDR2 YSYEKL. CDR3 length equals 17 residues.

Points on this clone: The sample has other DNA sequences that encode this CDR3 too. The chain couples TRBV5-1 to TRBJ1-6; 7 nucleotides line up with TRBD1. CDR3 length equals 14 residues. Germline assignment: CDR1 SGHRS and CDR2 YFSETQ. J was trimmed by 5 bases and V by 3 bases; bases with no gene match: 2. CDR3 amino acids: CASSSGTDNSPLHF. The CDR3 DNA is TGCGCCAGCAGCTCCGGGACAGATAATTCACCCCTCCACTTT.

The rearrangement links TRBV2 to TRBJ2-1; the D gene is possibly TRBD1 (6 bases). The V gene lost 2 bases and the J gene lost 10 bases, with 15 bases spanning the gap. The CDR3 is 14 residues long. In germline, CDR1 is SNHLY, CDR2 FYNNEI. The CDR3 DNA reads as TGTGCCAGCAGTGAATTGGCCAGGGGCGGGGAGCAGTTCTTC. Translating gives CASSELARGGEQFF.

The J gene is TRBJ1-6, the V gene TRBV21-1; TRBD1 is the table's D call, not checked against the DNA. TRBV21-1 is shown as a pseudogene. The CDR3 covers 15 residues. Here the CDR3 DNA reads TGTGCCAGTCCCGACAGGGGGAAGCAGTGTTCACCCCTCCACTTT. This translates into CASPDRGKQCSPLHF.

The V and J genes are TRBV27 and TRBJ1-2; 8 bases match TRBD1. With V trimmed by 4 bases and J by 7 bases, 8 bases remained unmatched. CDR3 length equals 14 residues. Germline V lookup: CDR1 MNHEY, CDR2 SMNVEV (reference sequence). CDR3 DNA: TGTGCCAGCAGTTCCCAGACAGGGGAGGGTGGCTACACCTTC. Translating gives CASSSQTGEGGYTF.

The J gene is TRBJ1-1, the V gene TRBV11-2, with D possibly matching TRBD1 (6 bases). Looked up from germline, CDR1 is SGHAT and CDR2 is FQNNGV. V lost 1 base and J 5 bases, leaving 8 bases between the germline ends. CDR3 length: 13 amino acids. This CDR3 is CASSLAQGTEAFF. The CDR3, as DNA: TGTGCCAGCAGCTTAGCCCAGGGGACTGAAGCTTTCTTT.

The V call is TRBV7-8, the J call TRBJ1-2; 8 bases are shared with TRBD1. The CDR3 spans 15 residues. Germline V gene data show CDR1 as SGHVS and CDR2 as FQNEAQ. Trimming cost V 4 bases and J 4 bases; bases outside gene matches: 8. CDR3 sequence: CASSSSGTGVYGYTF. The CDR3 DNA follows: TGTGCCAGCAGCTCTTCCGGGACAGGAGTCTATGGCTACACCTTC.

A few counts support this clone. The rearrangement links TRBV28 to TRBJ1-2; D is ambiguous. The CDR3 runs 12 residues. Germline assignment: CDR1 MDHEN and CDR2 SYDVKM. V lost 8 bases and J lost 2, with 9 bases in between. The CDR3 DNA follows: TGTGCCAGCTCACAGTTAAACTATGGCTACACCTTC. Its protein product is CASSQLNYGYTF.

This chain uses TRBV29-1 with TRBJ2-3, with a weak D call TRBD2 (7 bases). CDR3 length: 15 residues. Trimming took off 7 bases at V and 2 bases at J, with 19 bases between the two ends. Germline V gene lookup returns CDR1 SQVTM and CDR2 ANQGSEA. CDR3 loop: CSALTLGGHTDTQYF. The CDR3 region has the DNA TGCAGCGCCCTAACCTTGGGGGGGCACACAGATACGCAGTATTTT.

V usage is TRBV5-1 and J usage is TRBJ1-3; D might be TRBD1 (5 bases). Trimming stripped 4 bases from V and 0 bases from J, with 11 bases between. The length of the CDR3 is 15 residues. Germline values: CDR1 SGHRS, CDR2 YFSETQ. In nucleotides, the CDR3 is TGCGCCAGCAGCCACCCGGACACCTCTGGAAACACCATATATTTT. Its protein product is CASSHPDTSGNTIYF.

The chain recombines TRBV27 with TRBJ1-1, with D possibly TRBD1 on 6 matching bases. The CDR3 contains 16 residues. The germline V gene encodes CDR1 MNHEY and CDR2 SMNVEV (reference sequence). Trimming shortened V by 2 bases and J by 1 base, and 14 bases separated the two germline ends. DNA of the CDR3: TGTGCCAGCAGTTTAGGGACAAACCCCAGGAACACTGAAGCTTTCTTT. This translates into CASSLGTNPRNTEAFF.

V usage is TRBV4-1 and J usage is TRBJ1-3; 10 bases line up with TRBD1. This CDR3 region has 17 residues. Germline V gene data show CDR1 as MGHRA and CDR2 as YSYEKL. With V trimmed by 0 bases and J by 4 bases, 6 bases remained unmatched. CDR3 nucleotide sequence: TGCGCCAGCAGCCAAGACCGGGACAGGGGAAAAGGAAACACCATATATTTT. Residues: CASSQDRDRGKGNTIYF.

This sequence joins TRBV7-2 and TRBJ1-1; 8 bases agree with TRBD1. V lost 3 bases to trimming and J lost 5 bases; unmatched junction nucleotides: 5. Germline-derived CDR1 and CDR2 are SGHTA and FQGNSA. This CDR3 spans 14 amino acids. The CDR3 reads CASSFFRGQTEAFF. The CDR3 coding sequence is TGTGCCAGCAGCTTTTTCAGGGGGCAAACTGAAGCTTTCTTT.

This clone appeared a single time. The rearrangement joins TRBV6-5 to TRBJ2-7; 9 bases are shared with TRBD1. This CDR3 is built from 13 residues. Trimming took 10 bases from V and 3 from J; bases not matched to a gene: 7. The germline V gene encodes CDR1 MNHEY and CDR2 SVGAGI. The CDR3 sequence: CATLQGAGYEQYF. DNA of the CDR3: TGTGCCACCCTACAGGGGGCGGGCTACGAGCAGTACTTC.

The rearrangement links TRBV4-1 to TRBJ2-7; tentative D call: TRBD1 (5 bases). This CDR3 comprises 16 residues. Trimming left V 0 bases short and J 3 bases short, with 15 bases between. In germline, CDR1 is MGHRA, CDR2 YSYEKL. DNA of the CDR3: TGCGCCAGCAGCCAAGATATGCAGGGTGTAAACTACGAGCAGTACTTC. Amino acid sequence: CASSQDMQGVNYEQYF.